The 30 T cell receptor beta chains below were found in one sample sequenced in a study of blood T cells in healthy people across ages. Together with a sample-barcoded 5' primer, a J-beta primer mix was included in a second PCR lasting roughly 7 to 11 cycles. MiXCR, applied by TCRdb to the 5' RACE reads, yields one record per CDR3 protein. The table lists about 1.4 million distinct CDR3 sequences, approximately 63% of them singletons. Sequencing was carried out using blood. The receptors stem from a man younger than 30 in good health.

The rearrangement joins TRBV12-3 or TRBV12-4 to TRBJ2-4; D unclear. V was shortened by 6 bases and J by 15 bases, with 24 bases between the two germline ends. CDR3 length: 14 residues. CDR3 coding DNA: TGTGCCAGCAGACCACCTCTCCCCTACAATGAGCGGTACTTC. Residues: CASRPPLPYNERYF.

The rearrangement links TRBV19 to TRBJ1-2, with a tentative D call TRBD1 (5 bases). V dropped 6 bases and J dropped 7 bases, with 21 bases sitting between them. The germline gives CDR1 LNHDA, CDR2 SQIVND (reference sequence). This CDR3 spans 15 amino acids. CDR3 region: CASSHQEGSHSGYTF. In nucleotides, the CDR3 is TGTGCCAGTAGCCATCAAGAGGGGTCGCACTCTGGCTACACCTTC.

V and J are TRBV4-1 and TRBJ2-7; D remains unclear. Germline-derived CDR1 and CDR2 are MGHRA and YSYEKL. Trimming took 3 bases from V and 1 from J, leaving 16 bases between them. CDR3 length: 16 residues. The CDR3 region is CASSQAQSRSSYEQYF. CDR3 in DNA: TGCGCCAGCAGCCAGGCCCAGTCGCGGTCGTCCTACGAGCAGTACTTC.

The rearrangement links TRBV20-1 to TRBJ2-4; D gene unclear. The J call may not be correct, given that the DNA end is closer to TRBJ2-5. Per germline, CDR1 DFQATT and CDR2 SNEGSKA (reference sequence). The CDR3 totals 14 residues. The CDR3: CSARHPHGQETQYF. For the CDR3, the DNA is TGCAGTGCTAGGCACCCACACGGACAAGAGACCCAGTACTTC.

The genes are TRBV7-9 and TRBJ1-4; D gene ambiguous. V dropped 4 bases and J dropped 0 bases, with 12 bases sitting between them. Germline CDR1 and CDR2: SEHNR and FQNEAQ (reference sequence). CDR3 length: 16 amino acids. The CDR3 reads CASSSEQPATNEKLFF. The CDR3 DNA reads TGTGCCAGCAGCTCTGAGCAACCTGCAACTAATGAAAAACTGTTTTTT.

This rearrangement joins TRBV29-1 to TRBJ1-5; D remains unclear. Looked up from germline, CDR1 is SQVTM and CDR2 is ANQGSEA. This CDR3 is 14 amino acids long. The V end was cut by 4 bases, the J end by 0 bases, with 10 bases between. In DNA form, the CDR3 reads TGCAGCGTTGCGACTAGAGATAGCAATCAGCCCCAGCATTTT. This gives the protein CSVATRDSNQPQHF. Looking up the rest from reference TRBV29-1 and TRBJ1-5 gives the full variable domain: SAVISQKPSRDICQRGTSLTIQCQVDSQVTMMFWYRQQPGQSLTLIATANQGSEATYESGFVIDKFPISRPNLTFSTLTVSNMSPEDSSIYLCSVATRDSNQPQHFGDGTRLSIL.

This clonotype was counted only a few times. Here the CDR3 DNA reads TGTGCCATCAGTGAGCCGGACAGCCCTTTGACTAACTATGGCTACACCTTC. Its translation is CAISEPDSPLTNYGYTF. The chain employs TRBV10-3 and TRBJ1-2, with D possibly being TRBD1 (6 bases). Germline values: CDR1 ENHRY, CDR2 SYGVKD. This CDR3 region has 17 residues. The V end was cut by 2 bases, the J end by 0 bases, with 16 bases between.

The CDR3 region has the DNA TGTGCCAGCAGCTTAAGTCTTGAGGATGGCTACACCTTC. It codes for CASSLSLEDGYTF. V is TRBV7-9 and J is TRBJ1-2; D unresolved. The CDR3 is made up of 13 amino acids. V was cut by 2 bases and J by 6 bases, with 10 bases left in between. Germline assignment: CDR1 SEHNR and CDR2 FQNEAQ (reference sequence).

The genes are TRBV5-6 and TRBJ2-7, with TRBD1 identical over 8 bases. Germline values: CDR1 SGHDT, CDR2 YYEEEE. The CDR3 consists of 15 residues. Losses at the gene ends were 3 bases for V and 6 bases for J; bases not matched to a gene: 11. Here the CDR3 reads CASSSPLDRGSEQYF. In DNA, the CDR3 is TGTGCCAGCAGCTCGCCATTAGACAGGGGATCCGAGCAGTACTTC.

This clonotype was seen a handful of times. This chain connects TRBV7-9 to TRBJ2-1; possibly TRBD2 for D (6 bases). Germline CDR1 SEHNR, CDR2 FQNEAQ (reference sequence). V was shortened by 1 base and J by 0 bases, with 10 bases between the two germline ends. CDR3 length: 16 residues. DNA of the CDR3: TGTGCCAGCAGCTTAGGGGCGGGGCCCTCCTACAATGAGCAGTTCTTC. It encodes CASSLGAGPSYNEQFF.

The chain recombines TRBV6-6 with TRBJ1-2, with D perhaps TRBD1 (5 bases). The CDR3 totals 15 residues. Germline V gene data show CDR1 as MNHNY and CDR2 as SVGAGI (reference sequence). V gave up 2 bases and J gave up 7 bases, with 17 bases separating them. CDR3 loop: CASSYARRGSAGYTF. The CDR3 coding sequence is TGTGCCAGCAGTTACGCCCGAAGGGGTTCTGCTGGCTACACCTTC.

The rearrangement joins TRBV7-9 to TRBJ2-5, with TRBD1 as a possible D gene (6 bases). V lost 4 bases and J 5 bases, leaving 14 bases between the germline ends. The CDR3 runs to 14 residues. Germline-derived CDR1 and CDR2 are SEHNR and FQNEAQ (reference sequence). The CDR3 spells CASSSQGRLETQYF. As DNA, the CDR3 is TGTGCCAGCAGCTCACAGGGAAGACTGGAGACCCAGTACTTC. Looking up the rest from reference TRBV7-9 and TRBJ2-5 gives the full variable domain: DTGVSQNPRHKITKRGQNVTFRCDPISEHNRLYWYRQTLGQGPEFLTYFQNEAQLEKSRLLSDRFSAERPKGSFSTLEIQRTEQGDSAMYLCASSSQGRLETQYFGPGTRLLVL.

The CDR3 loop is CASSSSEEYEQYF. The CDR3 DNA reads as TGTGCCAGCAGCTCCTCGGAGGAATACGAGCAGTACTTC. The V call is TRBV6-6, the J call TRBJ2-7; possibly TRBD2 for D (5 bases). Trimming left V 6 bases short and J 4 bases short, with 13 bases between. Germline lookup yields CDR1 MNHNY and CDR2 SVGAGI (reference sequence). This CDR3 has 13 amino acids.

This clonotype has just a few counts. This CDR3 is CASSTTSYEQYF. Here the CDR3 DNA reads TGTGCCAGCAGCACAACCTCCTACGAGCAGTACTTC. The chain is built from TRBV28 and TRBJ2-7; D unclear. V lost 6 bases and J lost 0, with 6 bases in between. The CDR3 has 12 amino acids. CDR1 is MDHEN and CDR2 is SYDVKM in the germline V gene.

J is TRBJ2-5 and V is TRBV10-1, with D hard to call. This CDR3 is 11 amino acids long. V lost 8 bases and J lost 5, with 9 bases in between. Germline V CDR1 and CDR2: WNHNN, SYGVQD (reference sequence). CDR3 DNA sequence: TGCGCCAGCGCCAACGAGGAGACCCAGTACTTC. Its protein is CASANEETQYF.

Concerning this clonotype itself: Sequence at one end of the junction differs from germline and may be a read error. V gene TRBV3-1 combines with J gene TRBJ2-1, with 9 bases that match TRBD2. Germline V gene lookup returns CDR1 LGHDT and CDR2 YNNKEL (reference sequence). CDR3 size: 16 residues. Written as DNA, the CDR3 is TGCGCCAGCAGCCAAGAGATAGCGGGAGTATACAATGAGCAGTTCTTC. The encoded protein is CASSQEIAGVYNEQFF.

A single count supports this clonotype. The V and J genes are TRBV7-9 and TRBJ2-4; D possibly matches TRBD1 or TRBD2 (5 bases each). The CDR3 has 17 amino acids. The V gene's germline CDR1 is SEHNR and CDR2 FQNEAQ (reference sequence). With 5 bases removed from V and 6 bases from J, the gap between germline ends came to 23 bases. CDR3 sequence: CASSAMFAGTGRNIQYF. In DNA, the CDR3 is TGTGCCAGCAGCGCTATGTTTGCCGGGACGGGGAGAAACATTCAGTACTTC.

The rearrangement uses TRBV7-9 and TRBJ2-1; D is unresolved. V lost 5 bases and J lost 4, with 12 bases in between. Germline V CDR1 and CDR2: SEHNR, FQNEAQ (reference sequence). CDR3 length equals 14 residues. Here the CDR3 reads CASSPNRRYNEQFF. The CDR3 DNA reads TGTGCCAGCAGCCCCAACCGTAGGTACAATGAGCAGTTCTTC. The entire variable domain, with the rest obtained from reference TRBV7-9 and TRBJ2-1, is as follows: DTGVSQNPRHKITKRGQNVTFRCDPISEHNRLYWYRQTLGQGPEFLTYFQNEAQLEKSRLLSDRFSAERPKGSFSTLEIQRTEQGDSAMYLCASSPNRRYNEQFFGPGTRLTVL.

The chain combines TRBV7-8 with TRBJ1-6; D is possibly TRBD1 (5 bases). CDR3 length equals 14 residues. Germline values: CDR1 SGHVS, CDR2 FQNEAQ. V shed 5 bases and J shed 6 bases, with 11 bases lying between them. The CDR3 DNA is TGTGCCAGCAGCCCGGGACTTGCTAATTCACCCCTCCACTTT. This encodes CASSPGLANSPLHF.

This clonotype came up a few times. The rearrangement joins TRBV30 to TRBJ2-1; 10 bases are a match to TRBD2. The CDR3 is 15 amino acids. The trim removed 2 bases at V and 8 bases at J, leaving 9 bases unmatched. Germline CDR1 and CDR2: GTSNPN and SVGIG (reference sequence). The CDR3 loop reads CAWSPFSGRPHEQFF. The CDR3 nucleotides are TGTGCCTGGAGTCCCTTTAGCGGGAGGCCTCATGAGCAGTTCTTC.

The CDR3: CASSPHGGLSYEQYF. The CDR3 DNA follows: TGTGCCAGCAGTCCGCATGGGGGGCTTTCCTACGAGCAGTACTTC. The chain links TRBV12-3 or TRBV12-4 to TRBJ2-7; the D gene could be TRBD1 or TRBD2 (6 bases each). The CDR3 sequence is 15 residues long. The ends were cut back, 5 bases at V and 1 base at J, with 15 bases in the middle.

The CDR3 nucleotides read TGCAGTGCTAGTGTCGCCCGACAGCACACAGATACGCAGTATTTT. Translation gives CSASVARQHTDTQYF. This chain uses TRBV20-1 with TRBJ2-3; perhaps TRBD1 as D (5 bases). Per germline, CDR1 DFQATT and CDR2 SNEGSKA (reference sequence). The V end lost 3 bases, the J end lost 2 bases, and 15 bases lay between the germline ends. This CDR3 is 15 amino acids long.

The CDR3 coding sequence is TGCAGTGCTAGTTCGAGGCACAGCTTCCCCGGCACAGATACGCAGTATTTT. This translates into CSASSRHSFPGTDTQYF. The chain recombines TRBV20-1 with TRBJ2-3; D call uncertain. Germline V gene data show CDR1 as DFQATT and CDR2 as SNEGSKA (reference sequence). Between the trimmed V and J ends, which lost 3 bases and 1 base, there was a span of 20 bases. This CDR3 has 17 residues.

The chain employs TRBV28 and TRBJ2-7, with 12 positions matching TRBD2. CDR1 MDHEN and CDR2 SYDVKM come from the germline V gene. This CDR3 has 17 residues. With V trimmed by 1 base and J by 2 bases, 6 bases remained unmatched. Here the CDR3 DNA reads TGTGCCAGCAGTTTATTGACTAGCGGGGGCTTTACCTACGAGCAGTACTTC. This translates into CASSLLTSGGFTYEQYF.

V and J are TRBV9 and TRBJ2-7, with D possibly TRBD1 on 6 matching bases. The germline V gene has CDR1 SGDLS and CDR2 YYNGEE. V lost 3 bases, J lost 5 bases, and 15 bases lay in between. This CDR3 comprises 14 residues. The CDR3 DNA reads TGTGCCAGCAGCGCGTGGGACAAAAAGCACGAGCAGTACTTC. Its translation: CASSAWDKKHEQYF.

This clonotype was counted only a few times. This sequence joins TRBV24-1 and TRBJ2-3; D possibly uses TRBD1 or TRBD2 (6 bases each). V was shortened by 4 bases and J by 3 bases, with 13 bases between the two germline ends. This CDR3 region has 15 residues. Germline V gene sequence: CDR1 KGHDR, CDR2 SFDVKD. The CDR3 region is CATSEPGAGTDTQYF. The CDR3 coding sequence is TGTGCCACCAGTGAGCCAGGGGCGGGGACAGATACGCAGTATTTT.

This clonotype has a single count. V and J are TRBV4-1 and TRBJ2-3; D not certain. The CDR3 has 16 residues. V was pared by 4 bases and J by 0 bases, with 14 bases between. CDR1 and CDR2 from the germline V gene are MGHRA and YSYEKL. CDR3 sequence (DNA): TGCGCCAGCAGCCGGGCCAGCGACCCTAGCACAGATACGCAGTATTTT. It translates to CASSRASDPSTDTQYF.

This CDR3 reads CASSPLAGVGIDTQYF. CDR3 bases: TGTGCCAGCAGTCCTTTAGCGGGAGTCGGAATAGATACGCAGTATTTT. The chain carries TRBV12-3 or TRBV12-4 and TRBJ2-3; 9 bases align to TRBD2. CDR3 size: 16 residues. Germline trimming cut 5 bases from V and 5 bases from J; bases unmatched to any gene: 11.

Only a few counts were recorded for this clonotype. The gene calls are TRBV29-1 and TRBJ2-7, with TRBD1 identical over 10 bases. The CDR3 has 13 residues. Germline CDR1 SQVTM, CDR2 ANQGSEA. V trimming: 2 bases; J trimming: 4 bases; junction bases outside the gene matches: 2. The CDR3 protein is CSVELDRGYEQYF. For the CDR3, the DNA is TGCAGCGTTGAATTGGACAGGGGGTACGAGCAGTACTTC.

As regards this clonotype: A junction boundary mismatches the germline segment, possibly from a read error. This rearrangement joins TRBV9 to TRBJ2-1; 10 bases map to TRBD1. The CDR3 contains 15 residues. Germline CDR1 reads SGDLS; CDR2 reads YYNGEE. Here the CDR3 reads CANSAGTGVWNEQFF. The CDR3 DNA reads TGTGCCAACAGCGCCGGGACAGGGGTCTGGAATGAGCAGTTCTTC.